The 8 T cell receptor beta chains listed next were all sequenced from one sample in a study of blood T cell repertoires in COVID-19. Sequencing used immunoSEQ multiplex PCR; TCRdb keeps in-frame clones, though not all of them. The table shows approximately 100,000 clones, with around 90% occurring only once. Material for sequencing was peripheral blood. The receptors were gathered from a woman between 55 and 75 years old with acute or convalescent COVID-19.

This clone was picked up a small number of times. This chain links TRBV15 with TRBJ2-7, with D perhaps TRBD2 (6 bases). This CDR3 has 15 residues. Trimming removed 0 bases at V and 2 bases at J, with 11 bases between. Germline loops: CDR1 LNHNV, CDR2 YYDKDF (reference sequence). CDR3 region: CATSRDDSGPYEQYF. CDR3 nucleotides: TGTGCCACCAGCAGAGATGATAGCGGTCCCTACGAGCAGTACTTC.

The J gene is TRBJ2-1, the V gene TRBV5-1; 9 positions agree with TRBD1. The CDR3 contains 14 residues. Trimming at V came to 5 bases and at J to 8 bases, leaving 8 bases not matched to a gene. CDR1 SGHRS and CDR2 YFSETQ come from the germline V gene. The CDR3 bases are TGCGCCAGCAGAGGGACAGGGCCGGTCGATGAGCAGTTCTTC. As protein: CASRGTGPVDEQFF.

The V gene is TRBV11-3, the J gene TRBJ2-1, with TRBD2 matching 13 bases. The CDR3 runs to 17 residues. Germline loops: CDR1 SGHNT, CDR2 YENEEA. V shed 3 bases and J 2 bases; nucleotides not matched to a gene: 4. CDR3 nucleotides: TGTGCCAGCAGCTTCGAACTAGCGGGAGGGGCCTACAATGAGCAGTTCTTC. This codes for CASSFELAGGAYNEQFF. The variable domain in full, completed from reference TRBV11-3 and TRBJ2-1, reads EAGVVQSPRYKIIEKKQPVAFWCNPISGHNTLYWYLQNLGQGPELLIRYENEEAVDDSQLPKDRFSAERLKGVDSTLKIQPAELGDSAVYLCASSFELAGGAYNEQFFGPGTRLTVL.

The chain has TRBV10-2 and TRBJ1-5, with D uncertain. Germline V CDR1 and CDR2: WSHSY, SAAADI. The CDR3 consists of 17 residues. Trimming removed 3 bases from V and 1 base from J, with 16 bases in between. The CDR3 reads CASSDEGRRVSNQPQHF. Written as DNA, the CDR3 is TGCGCCAGCAGTGATGAGGGCCGAAGGGTGAGCAATCAGCCCCAGCATTTT.

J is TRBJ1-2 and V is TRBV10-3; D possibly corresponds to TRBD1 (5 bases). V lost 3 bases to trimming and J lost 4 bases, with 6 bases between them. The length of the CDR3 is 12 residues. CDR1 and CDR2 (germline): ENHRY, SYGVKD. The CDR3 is CAISDDSYGYTF. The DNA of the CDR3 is TGTGCCATCAGTGACGACAGCTATGGCTACACCTTC.

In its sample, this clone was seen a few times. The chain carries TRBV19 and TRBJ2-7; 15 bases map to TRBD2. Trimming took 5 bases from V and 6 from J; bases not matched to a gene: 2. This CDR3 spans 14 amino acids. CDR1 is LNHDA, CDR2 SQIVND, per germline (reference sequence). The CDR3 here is CASSPGLAGGEQYF. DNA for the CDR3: TGTGCCAGTAGTCCGGGACTAGCGGGAGGCGAGCAGTACTTC.

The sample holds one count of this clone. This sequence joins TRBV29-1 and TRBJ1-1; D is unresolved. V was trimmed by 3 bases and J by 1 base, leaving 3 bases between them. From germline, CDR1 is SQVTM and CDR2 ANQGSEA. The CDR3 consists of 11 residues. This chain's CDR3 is CSVEANTEAFF. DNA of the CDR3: TGCAGCGTTGAGGCGAACACTGAAGCTTTCTTT.

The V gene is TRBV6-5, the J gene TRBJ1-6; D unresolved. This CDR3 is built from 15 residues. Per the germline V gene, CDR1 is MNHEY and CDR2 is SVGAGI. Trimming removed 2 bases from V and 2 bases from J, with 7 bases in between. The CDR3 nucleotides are TGTGCCAGCAGTTACGGCCGCCCCTATAATTCACCCCTCCACTTT. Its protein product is CASSYGRPYNSPLHF.